This entry concerns a single T cell receptor beta chain. This CDR3 has 15 residues. Trimming cost V 4 bases and J 6 bases; bases outside gene matches: 5. CDR1 SGHNT and CDR2 YENEEA come from the germline V gene. The age range of participants was 18 to 89 years, with residence in about two dozen US areas. The data are from a study of blood T cell repertoires in COVID-19. Study context: Italy, Spain and the United States were the sources of the convalescent and acute COVID-19 samples.

Original processing methods: How many nucleated cells were present was estimated from reference gene primer amplification. The repertoire was sequenced with immunoSEQ multiplex PCR; TCRdb's copy has only in-frame clones and lacks some. V, J and clone size are those of that table, while D and trimming were read from the DNA. Here the sample spans about 200,000 clones, 86% being singletons. The sequenced sample was PBMCs or T cells enriched from blood (not recorded which). This receptor was identified in a woman aged 40 to 55 in a cohort exposed to, infected with or recovered from COVID-19 (not recorded which). The rearrangement joins TRBV11-3 to TRBJ2-1; TRBD2 matches 11 bases. The CDR3 DNA reads as TGTGCCAGCAGCTATTTAGCGGGAGGGCTCAATGAGCAGTTCTTC. Protein product: CASSYLAGGLNEQFF.